The 25 T cell receptor beta chains listed next were all sequenced from one sample in a study of cytomegalovirus exposure and HLA in healthy donors. A multiplex PCR was run with 60 Vbeta primers and 13 Jbeta primers. Sequencing used immunoSEQ multiplex PCR; TCRdb keeps in-frame clones, though not all of them. The sample records under 95,000 clones, around 79% being singletons. The sequencing sample was made of PBMCs. The receptors were sampled from a woman in her thirties or forties in good health and CMV-seropositive.

The chain recombines TRBV30 with TRBJ1-1; no reliable D call. CDR1 is GTSNPN and CDR2 is SVGIG in the germline V gene (reference sequence). V was pared by 1 base and J by 2 bases, with 5 bases between. This CDR3 spans 12 amino acids. The CDR3 DNA is TGTGCCTGGAGTGCCCCAAACACTGAAGCTTTCTTT. Encoded protein: CAWSAPNTEAFF.

The rearrangement links TRBV19 to TRBJ1-1; TRBD1 agrees at 7 bases. Germline trimming cut 5 bases from V and 4 bases from J; bases unmatched to any gene: 7. This CDR3 has 14 residues. From germline, CDR1 is LNHDA and CDR2 SQIVND (reference sequence). CDR3 DNA: TGTGCCAGTAGTGTAGGGGGCGCGAGCACTGAAGCTTTCTTT. As protein: CASSVGGASTEAFF. Drawing the rest from reference TRBV19 and TRBJ1-1, the complete variable domain is DGGITQSPKYLFRKEGQNVTLSCEQNLNHDAMYWYRQDPGQGLRLIYYSQIVNDFQKGDIAEGYSVSREKKESFPLTVTSAQKNPTAFYLCASSVGGASTEAFFGQGTRLTVV.

This clone was observed a single time. This sequence joins TRBV2 and TRBJ1-2; possible D gene TRBD1, 5 bases. Trimming shortened V by 6 bases and J by 0 bases, and 11 bases separated the two germline ends. This CDR3 is 14 amino acids long. The germline gives CDR1 SNHLY, CDR2 FYNNEI. CDR3 in DNA: TGTGCCAGCAGGTTATCGGGGGCTAACTATGGCTACACCTTC. It codes for CASRLSGANYGYTF.

The chain recombines TRBV7-2 with TRBJ2-2; 9 bases align to TRBD1. V gave up 3 bases and J gave up 5 bases; unmatched junction bases: 1. The CDR3 consists of 14 residues. In germline, CDR1 is SGHTA, CDR2 FQGNSA. Here the CDR3 reads CASSFGTGTGELFF. The DNA for the CDR3 is TGTGCCAGCAGCTTCGGGACAGGGACCGGGGAGCTGTTTTTT. Based on the CDR3 plus reference TRBV7-2 and TRBJ2-2, the full variable domain is GAGVSQSPSNKVTEKGKDVELRCDPISGHTALYWYRQSLGQGLEFLIYFQGNSAPDKSGLPSDRFSAERTGGSVSTLTIQRTQQEDSAVYLCASSFGTGTGELFFGEGSRLTVL.

The V call is TRBV7-2, the J call TRBJ2-3; D is perhaps TRBD2 (5 bases). This CDR3 has 13 amino acids. CDR1 SGHTA and CDR2 FQGNSA come from the germline V gene. V lost 11 bases and J lost 5, with 17 bases in between. The CDR3 DNA follows: TGTGCCTGTGGCCGGGGAGTTGAAGATACGCAGTATTTT. Translating gives CACGRGVEDTQYF.

This clone appeared a single time. The chain employs TRBV27 and TRBJ2-7; 7 nucleotides line up with TRBD1. Germline V gene lookup returns CDR1 MNHEY and CDR2 SMNVEV (reference sequence). The junction had 9 bases not matched to a gene; V was cut back by 7 bases and J by 0 bases. The CDR3 covers 15 residues. CDR3: CASKELSGGSYEQYF. CDR3 coding DNA: TGTGCCAGCAAGGAGTTATCAGGGGGCTCCTACGAGCAGTACTTC.

V gene TRBV6-1 combines with J gene TRBJ2-2; D possibly corresponds to TRBD2 (5 bases). Between the trimmed V and J ends, which lost 8 bases and 2 bases, there was a span of 9 bases. Looked up from germline, CDR1 is MNHNS and CDR2 is SASEGT. This CDR3 contains 13 residues. The CDR3 here is CASPPGNTGELFF. The DNA of the CDR3 is TGTGCCAGCCCCCCGGGAAACACCGGGGAGCTGTTTTTT.

V gene TRBV6-6 combines with J gene TRBJ2-7; 9 nucleotides match TRBD2. Germline CDR1 and CDR2: MNHNY and SVGAGI (reference sequence). There are 14 residues in the CDR3. The V segment lost 2 bases and the J segment 7 bases; nucleotides outside the gene matches: 6. The CDR3 nucleotides are TGTGCCAGCAGTTACGGCGGCGGGAGGGCGGAGCAGTACTTC. Translating it yields CASSYGGGRAEQYF.

The chain has TRBV20-1 and TRBJ1-2; D not resolved. The V and J ends lost 1 base and 5 bases respectively, with 5 bases between them. Germline V CDR1 and CDR2: DFQATT, SNEGSKA (reference sequence). The CDR3 covers 11 residues. In DNA form, the CDR3 reads TGCAGTGCTAGAGGGGAGTATGGCTACACCTTC. It translates to CSARGEYGYTF.

The CDR3: CASNTGGGYGYTF. DNA of the CDR3: TGTGCCAGCAACACAGGGGGCGGGTATGGCTACACCTTC. The rearrangement links TRBV6-6 to TRBJ1-2; TRBD1 matches 9 bases. This CDR3 comprises 13 residues. V lost 7 bases to trimming and J lost 5 bases; unmatched junction nucleotides: 5. Germline values: CDR1 MNHNY, CDR2 SVGAGI (reference sequence).

The genes are TRBV27 and TRBJ2-4; the match to TRBD2 covers 7 bases. The germline gives CDR1 MNHEY, CDR2 SMNVEV (reference sequence). The V and J ends lost 6 bases and 0 bases, in that order; junction bases with no gene match: 14. CDR3 length: 18 amino acids. The chain's CDR3 is CASSPTWRSGIAKNIQYF. The CDR3 coding sequence is TGTGCCAGCAGCCCTACGTGGCGGAGCGGGATAGCCAAAAACATTCAGTACTTC.

The V and J genes are TRBV27 and TRBJ1-6; D is perhaps TRBD1 (5 bases). This CDR3 is built from 13 residues. Per the germline V gene, CDR1 is MNHEY and CDR2 is SMNVEV (reference sequence). Trimming took 8 bases from V and 6 from J, leaving 11 bases between them. CDR3 nucleotide sequence: TGTGCCAGCTCCGAGACAGTTAATTCACCCCTCCACTTT. Its translation: CASSETVNSPLHF.

The chain uses TRBV5-6 and TRBJ1-1; TRBD1 aligns across 12 bases. With V trimmed by 4 bases and J by 3 bases, 4 bases remained unmatched. Germline-derived CDR1 and CDR2 are SGHDT and YYEEEE. The CDR3 is 15 residues long. The CDR3 region has the DNA TGTGCCAGCAGCCGGGACAGGGGGCGGGACACTGAAGCTTTCTTT. This sequence encodes CASSRDRGRDTEAFF.

In its sample, this clone was seen a few times. The rearrangement links TRBV6-4 to TRBJ1-2; 9 positions agree with TRBD1. Germline V gives CDR1 MRHNA, CDR2 SNTAGT. There are 15 residues in the CDR3. Trimming removed 2 bases from V and 4 bases from J; junction bases left unmatched: 5. As DNA, the CDR3 is TGTGCCAGCAGTGACGGGACAGGGTTCCCCTATGGCTACACCTTC. Protein: CASSDGTGFPYGYTF.

CDR3 DNA: TGTGCCTGGAGTCATCTGCAGGCGGGCGAGCAGTACTTC. Its protein is CAWSHLQAGEQYF. V and J are TRBV30 and TRBJ2-7, with D possibly matching TRBD2 (5 bases). With 2 bases removed from V and 6 bases from J, the gap between germline ends came to 14 bases. The germline V gene has CDR1 GTSNPN and CDR2 SVGIG (reference sequence). CDR3 length: 13 amino acids.

The gene calls are TRBV6-6 and TRBJ1-4; D gene uncertain. Germline V gene sequence: CDR1 MNHNY, CDR2 SVGAGI (reference sequence). The ends were cut back, 11 bases at V and 6 bases at J, with 13 bases in the middle. This CDR3 is 12 amino acids long. The DNA for the CDR3 is TGTGCCTCTGAGGCCCGGGATGAAAAACTGTTTTTT. It specifies CASEARDEKLFF.

V usage is TRBV5-1 and J usage is TRBJ2-2; a weak D match, TRBD2 (6 bases). The V end lost 6 bases, the J end lost 0 bases, and 12 bases lay between the germline ends. CDR1 and CDR2 (germline): SGHRS, YFSETQ. The CDR3 length is 15 residues. The CDR3 here is CASTGGAPNTGELFF. The CDR3 DNA reads as TGCGCCAGCACCGGCGGGGCCCCGAACACCGGGGAGCTGTTTTTT.

This clone showed up just once. The chain uses TRBV19 and TRBJ2-2, with D possibly matching TRBD1 (6 bases). The CDR3 runs to 19 residues. V was cut by 9 bases and J by 0 bases, with 26 bases left in between. CDR1 LNHDA and CDR2 SQIVND come from the germline V gene (reference sequence). DNA of the CDR3: TGTGCCAGCACTCCGGGACACCAACTTGGTTACCCGAACACCGGGGAGCTGTTTTTT. Translating gives CASTPGHQLGYPNTGELFF.

The chain combines TRBV6-5 with TRBJ1-2; TRBD1 is a possible D gene (6 bases). Germline CDR1 is MNHEY and CDR2 is SVGAGI. V lost 5 bases to trimming and J lost 6 bases, with 13 bases between them. The CDR3 totals 13 residues. The CDR3 reads CASSTGTRDGYTF. The CDR3 coding sequence is TGTGCCAGCAGTACCGGGACAAGGGATGGCTACACCTTC.

In DNA form, the CDR3 reads TGTGCCAGCAGCCCCCGACAGCCCACCGGGGAGCTGTTTTTT. Translating it yields CASSPRQPTGELFF. This chain connects TRBV11-2 to TRBJ2-2; a possible D gene is TRBD1 (5 bases). The CDR3 runs 14 residues. The V gene lost 5 bases and the J gene lost 4 bases, with 11 bases spanning the gap. Germline V gene lookup returns CDR1 SGHAT and CDR2 FQNNGV.

The chain joins TRBV19 to TRBJ2-5, with 9 bases fitting TRBD2. The ends lost 5 bases at V and 5 bases at J; junction bases unmatched: 9. CDR1 and CDR2 from the germline V gene are LNHDA and SQIVND (reference sequence). This CDR3 is 15 amino acids long. The DNA for the CDR3 is TGTGCCAGTAGTTCGGGACTAGCCCAGGGGGAGACCCAGTACTTC. Translation gives CASSSGLAQGETQYF.

This clone was found once. This rearrangement joins TRBV7-8 to TRBJ2-3; 8 nucleotides agree with TRBD2. Germline lookup yields CDR1 SGHVS and CDR2 FQNEAQ. The CDR3 length is 16 residues. The J segment lost 2 bases and the V segment lost 3 bases, leaving 7 bases of the junction unmatched. The CDR3 loop reads CASSFRAGVTTDTQYF. The CDR3 DNA sequence: TGTGCCAGCAGCTTTCGAGCGGGGGTCACCACAGATACGCAGTATTTT.

The chain joins TRBV6-5 to TRBJ1-2; 8 nucleotides match TRBD1. V lost 8 bases to trimming and J lost 6 bases; unmatched junction nucleotides: 8. The CDR3 totals 13 residues. Germline V lookup: CDR1 MNHEY, CDR2 SVGAGI. CDR3 protein: CASGSWTGNGYTF. The CDR3 DNA reads as TGTGCCAGCGGATCGTGGACAGGGAATGGCTACACCTTC.

The V and J genes are TRBV5-1 and TRBJ1-4; 7 bases agree with TRBD1. Germline loops: CDR1 SGHRS, CDR2 YFSETQ. This CDR3 spans 17 amino acids. Trimming at V came to 4 bases and at J to 5 bases, leaving 14 bases not matched to a gene. The DNA for the CDR3 is TGCGCCAGCAGCGGAATGACAGGGCCCGGGGGAAATGAAAAACTGTTTTTT. It is translated as CASSGMTGPGGNEKLFF.

V is TRBV18 and J is TRBJ2-1, with D unclear. CDR1 is KGHSH, CDR2 LQKENI, per germline. Trimming cost V 4 bases and J 1 base, with 11 bases left between them. The CDR3 spans 15 residues. The CDR3 DNA is TGTGCCAGCTCACAAGAGCTACTATCCTACAATGAGCAGTTCTTC. The encoded protein is CASSQELLSYNEQFF.